Listed here is a single TCR beta chain. What it recognizes is unknown. The junction had 9 bases not matched to a gene; V was cut back by 3 bases and J by 2 bases. The CDR3 has 17 residues. Germline V gene sequence: CDR1 SGHAT, CDR2 FQNNGV. Profiling relied on immunoSEQ multiplex PCR, and the TCRdb table lists in-frame clones only, not all of them. The sample holds 60,000 to 100,000 clones, 85% to 95% seen once. The data were obtained in a study of OX40 agonist ivuxolimab in advanced cancers. Looking at the study overall: Ivuxolimab is a fully human IgG2 antibody that activates OX40 (CD134). General study results and limits: Certain nonresponders likewise exhibited a low normalized T-cell clonal expansion. CD4+ and CD8+ blood T cells expanded clonally by week 6 at 0.1 to 3.0 mg/kg.

With baseline, cycle 4 day 1, and cycle 7 day 1 as timepoints, blood was sampled. This receptor was obtained from an adult with an advanced solid tumor such as melanoma, head and neck, liver or kidney cancer. Sequenced here: CD4+ or CD8+ T cells sorted from blood, sampled in a trial of the OX40 agonist ivuxolimab. The chain couples TRBV11-2 to TRBJ2-1; 8 bases align to TRBD2. The CDR3 sequence is CASSLSPGGETYNEQFF. CDR3 coding DNA: TGTGCCAGCAGCTTGAGTCCCGGGGGGGAAACCTACAATGAGCAGTTCTTC.